This passage covers 24 T cell receptor beta chains from one sample sequenced in a study of cytomegalovirus exposure and HLA in healthy donors. 13 Jbeta primers and 60 Vbeta primers were used for the PCR. TCRdb's table, derived via immunoSEQ multiplex PCR, lists solely in-frame clones and lacks some. Of under 200,000 clones in the sample, more than 70% are singletons; the top ten hold around 1.5%. Sequencing was done on a sample of PBMCs. The receptors shown here come from a girl between 10 and 17 years old in good health and CMV-seronegative.

The rearrangement links TRBV19 to TRBJ2-7; no firm D call. CDR3 size: 15 residues. The germline CDR1 and CDR2 sequences are LNHDA and SQIVND (reference sequence). V was pared by 3 bases and J by 9 bases, with 21 bases between. Written as DNA, the CDR3 is TGTGCCAGTAGTATGTTTGGCGGTGAGTCGGTCGGGCAGTACTTC. Residues: CASSMFGGESVGQYF.

The V gene is TRBV5-1, the J gene TRBJ1-3; D gene ambiguous. The CDR3 contains 15 residues. Trimming removed 1 base at V and 0 bases at J, with 8 bases between. Germline assignment: CDR1 SGHRS and CDR2 YFSETQ. The CDR3 nucleotides are TGCGCCAGCAGCTTGTCTGGCGGCTCTGGAAACACCATATATTTT. Translated: CASSLSGGSGNTIYF.

V and J are TRBV10-3 and TRBJ2-3; the match to TRBD2 covers 13 bases. The germline gives CDR1 ENHRY, CDR2 SYGVKD. V dropped 6 bases and J dropped 5; count of bases not matched to a gene: 5. The CDR3 loop spans 15 amino acids. The CDR3 reads CAISGTSGVGDTQYF. CDR3 bases: TGTGCCATCAGCGGGACTAGCGGGGTGGGAGATACGCAGTATTTT.

V is TRBV6-5 and J is TRBJ2-1, with D possibly matching TRBD2 (6 bases). V lost 2 bases to trimming and J lost 12 bases, with 20 bases between them. The germline V gene encodes CDR1 MNHEY and CDR2 SVGAGI. This CDR3 is built from 15 residues. CDR3 region: CASSYTAGGDQGQFF. The CDR3 coding sequence is TGTGCCAGCAGTTACACCGCTGGAGGGGACCAAGGGCAGTTCTTC.

This clone was recorded once. This chain uses TRBV4-1 with TRBJ2-7; 8 bases fit TRBD1. V lost 4 bases and J lost 2; bases outside the gene matches: 7. Germline loops: CDR1 MGHRA, CDR2 YSYEKL. The CDR3 length is 15 residues. CDR3 nucleotides: TGCGCCAGCAGCCTTGTCGGGGACAGGACCTACGAGCAGTACTTC. As protein: CASSLVGDRTYEQYF.

V usage is TRBV6-1 and J usage is TRBJ2-7, with unresolved D. CDR1 is MNHNS and CDR2 is SASEGT in the germline V gene. The CDR3 covers 14 residues. V lost 2 bases to trimming and J lost 1 base, with 9 bases between them. The DNA for the CDR3 is TGTGCCAGCAGTGAATACGGAGCTTCCTACGAGCAGTACTTC. Protein: CASSEYGASYEQYF.

The V call is TRBV2, the J call TRBJ1-1; D ambiguous. CDR3 length: 15 residues. V was trimmed by 8 bases and J by 4 bases, leaving 20 bases between them. Germline-derived CDR1 and CDR2 are SNHLY and FYNNEI. The CDR3 reads CASVGPKGGSTEAFF. The CDR3 DNA sequence: TGTGCCAGCGTTGGACCGAAGGGCGGGAGCACTGAAGCTTTCTTT.

Notes on this clone: A read error may produce the germline difference seen at one junction end. DNA for the CDR3: TGTGCCACGCGAGGGACAGGGAACACCGGGGGGCTGTTTTTT. Translation gives CATRGTGNTGGLFF. The rearrangement joins TRBV6-1 to TRBJ2-2; 9 bases map to TRBD1. This CDR3 is built from 14 residues. CDR1 and CDR2 (germline): MNHNS, SASEGT.

The CDR3 sequence is CASTGLAGGTETQYF. CDR3 DNA sequence: TGTGCCAGCACCGGACTAGCGGGGGGGACGGAGACCCAGTACTTC. V and J are TRBV6-6 and TRBJ2-5; 15 bases are shared with TRBD2. The CDR3 loop spans 15 amino acids. Germline V CDR1 and CDR2: MNHNY, SVGAGI (reference sequence). V lost 7 bases to trimming and J lost 5 bases; unmatched junction nucleotides: 5.

The gene calls are TRBV6-1 and TRBJ1-1; D is undetermined. CDR3 length equals 15 residues. Germline V CDR1 and CDR2: MNHNS, SASEGT. The V gene lost 2 bases and the J gene lost 2 bases, with 12 bases spanning the gap. CDR3 in amino acids: CASSEPRVGNTEAFF. CDR3 nucleotides: TGTGCCAGCAGTGAACCGAGAGTGGGCAACACTGAAGCTTTCTTT.

V is TRBV6-1 and J is TRBJ1-1; perhaps TRBD1 as D (6 bases). CDR1 is MNHNS, CDR2 SASEGT, per germline. This CDR3 spans 12 amino acids. V was trimmed by 4 bases and J by 7 bases, leaving 10 bases between them. The DNA for the CDR3 is TGTGCCAGCAGTGTCGGACAGTTTGAAGCTTTCTTT. Its protein product is CASSVGQFEAFF.

A single count supports this clone. The genes are TRBV10-3 and TRBJ1-5, with D unresolved. Germline CDR1 and CDR2: ENHRY and SYGVKD. Trimming removed 2 bases at V and 0 bases at J, with 8 bases between. This CDR3 is 15 amino acids long. This CDR3 is CAISEGSGSNQPQHF. The DNA for the CDR3 is TGTGCCATCAGTGAGGGCTCGGGTAGCAATCAGCCCCAGCATTTT.

CDR3 bases: TGTGCCAGCAGTGATGGCAACCGGGATGGCTACACCTTC. As protein: CASSDGNRDGYTF. The gene calls are TRBV6-1 and TRBJ1-2; no reliable D call. Germline assignment: CDR1 MNHNS and CDR2 SASEGT. Trimming stripped 3 bases from V and 6 bases from J, with 11 bases between. This CDR3 has 13 residues.

V and J are TRBV14 and TRBJ1-2, with D unresolved. The V end was cut by 1 base, the J end by 3 bases, with 9 bases between. CDR1 and CDR2 (germline): SGHDN, FVKESK. There are 14 residues in the CDR3. The CDR3 sequence is CASSQGSADYGYTF. CDR3 DNA sequence: TGTGCCAGCAGCCAAGGCAGTGCTGACTATGGCTACACCTTC.

The chain uses TRBV18 and TRBJ1-1; D possibly corresponds to TRBD1 (6 bases). The CDR3 covers 15 residues. Germline V CDR1 and CDR2: KGHSH, LQKENI. Deletions cut 2 bases from V and 3 bases from J, with 13 bases between. The chain's CDR3 is CASSPVRTAYTEAFF. CDR3 in DNA: TGTGCCAGCTCACCAGTTCGGACAGCCTACACTGAAGCTTTCTTT.

The rearrangement joins TRBV2 to TRBJ1-5; 8 bases align to TRBD1. V dropped 4 bases and J dropped 2; count of bases not matched to a gene: 10. Germline V gene data show CDR1 as SNHLY and CDR2 as FYNNEI. This CDR3 has 17 amino acids. CDR3 DNA sequence: TGTGCCAGCAGTGGAGCACCCGGGACAGGTCGCAATCAGCCCCAGCATTTT. It is translated as CASSGAPGTGRNQPQHF.

This chain connects TRBV29-1 to TRBJ1-2; 8 bases are a match to TRBD1. Per germline, CDR1 SQVTM and CDR2 ANQGSEA. V lost 3 bases to trimming and J lost 6 bases; unmatched junction nucleotides: 6. The CDR3 has 13 residues. In DNA, the CDR3 is TGCAGCGTTGACCCAGGGGGCCTGGATGGCTACACCTTC. Translating it yields CSVDPGGLDGYTF.

The rearrangement uses TRBV5-6 and TRBJ2-1, with 9 bases matching TRBD1. The CDR3 extends over 16 amino acids. Germline V CDR1 and CDR2: SGHDT, YYEEEE. The V gene end was trimmed by 0 bases and the J gene end by 7 bases; junction bases not matched to a gene: 8. Written as DNA, the CDR3 is TGTGCCAGCAGCTTGGGGGACGGGACAGGGTTTAATGAGCAGTTCTTC. Its translation: CASSLGDGTGFNEQFF.

The chain carries TRBV9 and TRBJ2-2, with 8 bases that match TRBD2. CDR1 and CDR2 from the germline V gene are SGDLS and YYNGEE. V trimming: 1 base; J trimming: 4 bases; junction bases outside the gene matches: 6. The length of the CDR3 is 16 residues. The CDR3 region is CASSVLTGGPTGELFF. CDR3 coding DNA: TGTGCCAGCAGCGTATTGACGGGGGGGCCCACCGGGGAGCTGTTTTTT.

V is TRBV4-1 and J is TRBJ2-1; 9 bases align to TRBD2. The V segment lost 4 bases and the J segment 6 bases; nucleotides outside the gene matches: 7. Germline V gene sequence: CDR1 MGHRA, CDR2 YSYEKL. The CDR3 has 15 amino acids. CDR3 residues: CASSRSSGGLNEQFF. Written as DNA, the CDR3 is TGCGCCAGCAGCCGTTCGAGCGGGGGGCTCAATGAGCAGTTCTTC.

This clone has just a few counts. V gene TRBV2 combines with J gene TRBJ1-3; D is unclear. Germline loops: CDR1 SNHLY, CDR2 FYNNEI. The CDR3 has 11 amino acids. V lost 1 base to trimming and J lost 8 bases, with 3 bases between them. The CDR3 DNA follows: TGTGCCAGCAGTGAAGTAGACACCATATATTTT. It is translated as CASSEVDTIYF.

This clone was observed a single time. The chain joins TRBV7-9 to TRBJ1-1, with D perhaps TRBD1 (6 bases). Trimming took off 1 base at V and 8 bases at J, with 11 bases between the two ends. The CDR3 contains 13 residues. Germline V CDR1 and CDR2: SEHNR, FQNEAQ (reference sequence). This chain's CDR3 is CASSLESDREAFF. The CDR3 nucleotides are TGTGCCAGCAGCTTAGAGTCGGACAGAGAAGCTTTCTTT.

This sequence joins TRBV2 and TRBJ1-1; no definite D call. The CDR3 loop spans 13 amino acids. CDR1 and CDR2 (germline): SNHLY, FYNNEI. The V gene lost 0 bases and the J gene lost 7 bases, with 9 bases spanning the gap. This CDR3 reads CASSEARRIEAFF. CDR3 in DNA: TGTGCCAGCAGTGAAGCAAGGCGGATTGAAGCTTTCTTT.

J is TRBJ2-2 and V is TRBV7-9; 10 bases align to TRBD1. The CDR3 has 17 residues. Germline loops: CDR1 SEHNR, CDR2 FQNEAQ (reference sequence). J lost 6 bases, V lost 4 bases, and 11 bases had no gene match. The CDR3 region has the DNA TGTGCCAGCAGCTCTCAGTGGGACAGGGGAACTTCCGGGGAGCTGTTTTTT. It encodes CASSSQWDRGTSGELFF.